Shown below are 2 T cell receptor beta chains from a single sample sequenced in a study of T cell responses to AZD1222 COVID-19 vaccine. TCRdb keeps only in-frame clones here, not all; method: immunoSEQ multiplex PCR. The sample has some 150,000 clones, around nine tenths seen once. This material consisted of peripheral blood, taken on day 0 of AZD1222 vaccination. Receptor source: an adult in good health.

The genes are TRBV6-6 and TRBJ2-2; TRBD1 might be the D (5 bases). The CDR3 totals 16 residues. Germline V gene sequence: CDR1 MNHNY, CDR2 SVGAGI (reference sequence). Trimming took off 6 bases at V and 1 base at J, with 15 bases between the two ends. CDR3 coding DNA: TGTGCCAGCAGCCTACAACAAGGGGTGAACACCGGGGAGCTGTTTTTT. It specifies CASSLQQGVNTGELFF.

This clone was seen once. This chain connects TRBV7-7 to TRBJ2-2, with 8 bases lining up with TRBD2. J was trimmed by 5 bases and V by 3 bases; bases with no gene match: 5. Looked up from germline, CDR1 is SSHAT and CDR2 is FNYEAQ (reference sequence). The CDR3 length is 15 residues. In nucleotides, the CDR3 is TGTGCCAGCAGCTTTCTTGCGGGAGGTACCGGGGAGCTGTTTTTT. Translated, it gives CASSFLAGGTGELFF.